A single sample is the source of the 27 T cell receptor beta chains below, sequenced in a study of T-cell reconstitution after alpha-beta-depleted transplantation in children. Molecular barcoding with unique molecular identifiers was used for the TCRbeta library. One entry per CDR3 protein, called by TCRdb with MiXCR from the PCR reads. The sample includes 250,000 to 300,000 distinct CDR3 sequences, about a tenth of them seen just once. The specimen comprised PBMCs from the stem cell graft donor, sampled from the stem cell graft. The receptor set was obtained from a human donor who donated a stem cell graft to a child with SCID.

The V and J genes are TRBV27 and TRBJ2-5; D remains unclear. The V gene lost 1 base and the J gene lost 2 bases, with 8 bases spanning the gap. The CDR3 sequence is 14 residues long. Looked up from germline, CDR1 is MNHEY and CDR2 is SMNVEV (reference sequence). This CDR3 reads CASSLLGAQETQYF. The CDR3 region has the DNA TGTGCCAGCAGTTTATTAGGAGCTCAAGAGACCCAGTACTTC.

This clonotype turned up a few times. The chain has TRBV3-1 and TRBJ2-7; 7 bases match TRBD1. The CDR3 spans 13 residues. The V gene end was trimmed by 1 base and the J gene end by 3 bases; junction bases not matched to a gene: 0. The germline CDR1 and CDR2 sequences are LGHDT and YNNKEL (reference sequence). The CDR3 coding sequence is TGTGCCAGCAGCCAAGGGGACAGCTACGAGCAGTACTTC. Translation: CASSQGDSYEQYF.

In its sample, this clonotype was seen a few times. V gene TRBV6-5 combines with J gene TRBJ1-1; maybe TRBD1 (5 bases). V lost 3 bases, J lost 3 bases, and 8 bases lay in between. Germline assignment: CDR1 MNHEY and CDR2 SVGAGI. CDR3 length equals 13 residues. Here the CDR3 reads CASSYTRDTEAFF. As DNA, the CDR3 is TGTGCCAGCAGTTATACCAGGGACACTGAAGCTTTCTTT.

The genes are TRBV6-1 and TRBJ1-6; 7 nucleotides agree with TRBD1. Germline CDR1 and CDR2: MNHNS and SASEGT. V trimming: 7 bases; J trimming: 0 bases; junction bases outside the gene matches: 6. The CDR3 runs to 16 residues. CDR3: CASTSQGSSYNSPLHF. DNA for the CDR3: TGTGCCAGCACCTCACAGGGGAGCTCCTATAATTCACCCCTCCACTTT.

The sample holds a few counts of this clonotype. The gene calls are TRBV10-3 and TRBJ2-3, with a possible D match to TRBD2 (5 bases). Trimming removed 4 bases at V and 2 bases at J, with 13 bases between. The length of the CDR3 is 15 residues. Looked up from germline, CDR1 is ENHRY and CDR2 is SYGVKD. This CDR3 reads CAISVTNLNTDTQYF. The CDR3 nucleotides read TGTGCCATCAGTGTGACTAACTTAAACACAGATACGCAGTATTTT.

This clonotype showed up just a few times. V usage is TRBV19 and J usage is TRBJ1-1; D is uncertain. Germline CDR1 reads LNHDA; CDR2 reads SQIVND (reference sequence). The CDR3 spans 13 residues. V lost 2 bases, J lost 0 bases, and 4 bases lay in between. CDR3 sequence: CASSITVNTEAFF. The CDR3 nucleotides are TGTGCCAGTAGTATAACAGTGAACACTGAAGCTTTCTTT.

The sample holds a few counts of this clonotype. The gene calls are TRBV5-5 and TRBJ1-5, with D hard to call. Trimming removed 4 bases at V and 4 bases at J, with 15 bases between. The CDR3 sequence is 15 residues long. Germline V gives CDR1 SGHKS, CDR2 YYEKEE (reference sequence). The CDR3 region is CASSLSPSLNQPQHF. In DNA, the CDR3 is TGTGCCAGCAGCCTGAGCCCGTCCCTGAATCAGCCCCAGCATTTT.

This clonotype was recorded a few times. This chain uses TRBV10-3 with TRBJ2-1, with D perhaps matching TRBD2 (6 bases). CDR1 is ENHRY and CDR2 is SYGVKD in the germline V gene. This CDR3 is 12 amino acids long. Trimming left V 8 bases short and J 8 bases short, with 13 bases between. Here the CDR3 DNA reads TGTGCCATCTCAGGAGGGGTCCATGAGCAGTTCTTC. Translating gives CAISGGVHEQFF.

A few counts support this clonotype. J is TRBJ2-7 and V is TRBV20-1; 15 positions agree with TRBD2. Trimming at V came to 2 bases and at J to 2 bases, leaving 10 bases not matched to a gene. The length of the CDR3 is 18 residues. In germline, CDR1 is DFQATT, CDR2 SNEGSKA (reference sequence). This chain's CDR3 is CSARRPGLAGGLTYEQYF. The DNA for the CDR3 is TGCAGTGCTAGACGACCGGGACTAGCGGGGGGCCTGACCTACGAGCAGTACTTC.

This chain joins TRBV6-1 and TRBJ2-7, with a possible D match to TRBD1 (6 bases). Trimming cost V 4 bases and J 5 bases, with 18 bases left between them. CDR1 and CDR2 (germline): MNHNS, SASEGT. CDR3 length equals 15 residues. CDR3 nucleotides: TGTGCCAGCAGTGGGGGGACACTGAGGAGCGACGAGCAGTACTTC. Translation gives CASSGGTLRSDEQYF.

This clonotype was counted at least ten times. This chain links TRBV20-1 with TRBJ1-2; perhaps TRBD1 as D (5 bases). V lost 8 bases to trimming and J lost 3 bases, with 10 bases between them. The CDR3 covers 11 residues. Germline CDR1 is DFQATT and CDR2 is SNEGSKA (reference sequence). The CDR3: CSPGADYGYTF. CDR3 nucleotides: TGCAGTCCCGGGGCGGACTATGGCTACACCTTC.

J is TRBJ2-3 and V is TRBV2, with D unresolved. From germline, CDR1 is SNHLY and CDR2 FYNNEI. The CDR3 loop spans 11 amino acids. The V end lost 5 bases, the J end lost 4 bases, and 4 bases lay between the germline ends. In DNA, the CDR3 is TGTGCCAGCAGTAAGGCAGATACGCAGTATTTT. Amino acids: CASSKADTQYF.

V usage is TRBV7-8 and J usage is TRBJ1-6; D not certain. Trimming removed 5 bases from V and 13 bases from J, with 18 bases in between. This CDR3 spans 14 amino acids. Germline assignment: CDR1 SGHVS and CDR2 FQNEAQ. CDR3 bases: TGTGCCAGCAGCCTAGGGTTACTAACGGGGCCCCTCCACTTT. Encoded protein: CASSLGLLTGPLHF. Filled out from reference TRBV7-8 and TRBJ1-6, the complete variable domain reads GAGVSQSPRYKVAKRGQDVALRCDPISGHVSLFWYQQALGQGPEFLTYFQNEAQLDKSGLPSDRFFAERPEGSVSTLKIQRTQQEDSAVYLCASSLGLLTGPLHFGNGTRLTVT.

This clonotype was seen many times. This rearrangement joins TRBV9 to TRBJ1-1; 11 nucleotides align to TRBD1. The CDR3 consists of 15 residues. The germline gives CDR1 SGDLS, CDR2 YYNGEE. The V gene end was trimmed by 2 bases and the J gene end by 6 bases; junction bases not matched to a gene: 6. Here the CDR3 reads CASSVRDRGFSEAFF. The CDR3 nucleotides are TGTGCCAGCAGCGTCCGGGACAGGGGGTTCTCTGAAGCTTTCTTT. The full variable domain, completed using reference TRBV9 and TRBJ1-1, is DSGVTQTPKHLITATGQRVTLRCSPRSGDLSVYWYQQSLDQGLQFLIQYYNGEERAKGNILERFSAQQFPDLHSELNLSSLELGDSALYFCASSVRDRGFSEAFFGQGTRLTVV.

CDR3 DNA sequence: TGTGCCAGCAGTTTCTTCCCTAACTATGGCTACACCTTC. The encoded protein is CASSFFPNYGYTF. The V gene is TRBV12-3 or TRBV12-4, the J gene TRBJ1-2, with D uncertain. Trimming removed 3 bases from V and 0 bases from J, with 5 bases in between. The CDR3 is made up of 13 amino acids.

This clonotype has only a few counts. The V gene is TRBV5-1, the J gene TRBJ2-5; either TRBD1 or TRBD2 may fit D (5 bases each). Per the germline V gene, CDR1 is SGHRS and CDR2 is YFSETQ. CDR3 size: 14 residues. Trimming stripped 0 bases from V and 4 bases from J, with 10 bases between. The DNA for the CDR3 is TGCGCCAGCAGCTTGGTGGACGGGACAGAGACCCAGTACTTC. Translation: CASSLVDGTETQYF.

The chain combines TRBV12-3 or TRBV12-4 with TRBJ2-3; D possibly corresponds to TRBD1 (6 bases). The CDR3 loop spans 17 amino acids. V was pared by 6 bases and J by 0 bases, with 19 bases between. CDR3 DNA: TGTGCCAGCAGCCCCGTCGCGGCAGGGGTGAGCACAGATACGCAGTATTTT. Its translation: CASSPVAAGVSTDTQYF.

This clonotype was seen repeatedly, ten times or more. This chain connects TRBV5-1 to TRBJ2-3, with D uncertain. Trimming cost V 5 bases and J 3 bases, with 10 bases left between them. The CDR3 runs to 13 residues. Looked up from germline, CDR1 is SGHRS and CDR2 is YFSETQ. The CDR3 loop is CASSTMLTDTQYF. Here the CDR3 DNA reads TGCGCCAGCAGTACTATGTTAACAGATACGCAGTATTTT.

This clonotype has more than one count but fewer than ten. The gene calls are TRBV29-1 and TRBJ2-5, with TRBD1 matching over 7 bases. CDR3 length equals 15 residues. Trimming at V came to 3 bases and at J to 5 bases, leaving 12 bases not matched to a gene. The germline gives CDR1 SQVTM, CDR2 ANQGSEA. The CDR3: CSVDPVKGAGETQYF. The CDR3 DNA reads as TGCAGCGTTGATCCGGTGAAGGGGGCCGGTGAGACCCAGTACTTC.

This clonotype was observed many times. The chain links TRBV29-1 to TRBJ2-7; 8 nucleotides agree with TRBD1. V shed 6 bases and J 5 bases; nucleotides not matched to a gene: 9. Germline CDR1 is SQVTM and CDR2 is ANQGSEA. This CDR3 comprises 13 residues. CDR3 coding DNA: TGCAGCGTGAAAAGGACAGGGATCGACGAGCAGTACTTC. Translated: CSVKRTGIDEQYF.

This sequence joins TRBV12-3 or TRBV12-4 and TRBJ2-1, with 10 bases that match TRBD2. V lost 1 base to trimming and J lost 4 bases; unmatched junction nucleotides: 1. CDR3 length: 15 residues. In nucleotides, the CDR3 is TGTGCCAGCAGTTTAGTAGCGGGGGGATACAATGAGCAGTTCTTC. This gives the protein CASSLVAGGYNEQFF.

This rearrangement joins TRBV7-2 to TRBJ2-3; no reliable D call. Trimming shortened V by 1 base and J by 3 bases, and 11 bases separated the two germline ends. The CDR3 length is 15 residues. CDR1 is SGHTA, CDR2 FQGNSA, per germline. The DNA of the CDR3 is TGTGCCAGCAGCTTAGGTGCTCCACGAACAGATACGCAGTATTTT. As protein: CASSLGAPRTDTQYF.

This sequence joins TRBV29-1 and TRBJ1-2; no clear D. From germline, CDR1 is SQVTM and CDR2 ANQGSEA. The CDR3 consists of 12 residues. V was shortened by 3 bases and J by 4 bases, with 9 bases between the two germline ends. The CDR3 bases are TGCAGCGTTGAGTCCGGGAGCTATGGCTACACCTTC. Protein sequence: CSVESGSYGYTF.

The chain joins TRBV27 to TRBJ2-1; 11 bases line up with TRBD2. J lost 7 bases, V lost 8 bases, and 7 bases had no gene match. The CDR3 is made up of 14 amino acids. The germline V gene has CDR1 MNHEY and CDR2 SMNVEV (reference sequence). The CDR3 nucleotides read TGTGCCAGCGGTACTAGCGGGGGCCCGAATGAGCAGTTCTTC. Residues: CASGTSGGPNEQFF.

This clonotype occurred a few times. The gene calls are TRBV6-5 and TRBJ1-6, with no clear D. V lost 0 bases, J lost 4 bases, and 13 bases lay in between. Germline V gene lookup returns CDR1 MNHEY and CDR2 SVGAGI. The CDR3 is made up of 17 amino acids. The CDR3 here is CASSYSGVTRYNSPLHF. For the CDR3, the DNA is TGTGCCAGCAGTTACTCTGGGGTCACCCGTTATAATTCACCCCTCCACTTT.

In its sample, this clonotype was seen a few times. The gene calls are TRBV27 and TRBJ1-6; 8 bases map to TRBD1. CDR3 size: 16 residues. Trimming took 7 bases from V and 7 from J; bases not matched to a gene: 12. Germline V gene lookup returns CDR1 MNHEY and CDR2 SMNVEV (reference sequence). The CDR3 DNA follows: TGTGCCAGCAATTCCCATGGGACAGGATCCAATTCACCCCTCCACTTT. This sequence encodes CASNSHGTGSNSPLHF.

The gene calls are TRBV12-3 or TRBV12-4 and TRBJ2-1, with no clear D. V was pared by 4 bases and J by 9 bases, with 7 bases between. The CDR3 is made up of 11 amino acids. The CDR3 is CASSSGFEQFF. The CDR3 nucleotides are TGTGCCAGCAGTTCCGGATTTGAGCAGTTCTTC.